Following are 7 T cell receptor beta chains from one sample sequenced in a study of blood T cell repertoires in COVID-19. Repertoires were generated with immunoSEQ multiplex PCR, while TCRdb's copy carries only in-frame clones and drops some. This sample has fewer than 250,000 clones, with over 80% found just once. The specimen sequenced was PBMCs or T cells enriched from blood (not recorded which). These receptors were collected from a woman in her thirties who had been exposed to COVID-19.

The genes are TRBV7-9 and TRBJ1-2, with D possibly matching TRBD1 (5 bases). The germline V and J ends were trimmed by 6 bases and 1 base, with 15 bases remaining between them. The CDR3 runs to 15 residues. Per germline, CDR1 SEHNR and CDR2 FQNEAQ (reference sequence). The CDR3 sequence is CASSYSGEVNYGYTF. The CDR3, as DNA: TGTGCCAGCAGTTATTCGGGGGAGGTTAACTATGGCTACACCTTC. Variable domain in full (rest from reference TRBV7-9 and TRBJ1-2): DTGVSQNPRHKITKRGQNVTFRCDPISEHNRLYWYRQTLGQGPEFLTYFQNEAQLEKSRLLSDRFSAERPKGSFSTLEIQRTEQGDSAMYLCASSYSGEVNYGYTFGSGTRLTVV.

In this sample, this clone turned up a few times. The chain combines TRBV5-4 with TRBJ2-1, with 7 bases aligning to TRBD2. After removal of 7 bases from V and 4 bases from J, the junction contained 11 bases not matched to a gene. CDR3 length: 15 residues. Germline CDR1 is SGHNT and CDR2 is YYREEE (reference sequence). The CDR3 spells CASGRSAGSYNEQFF. The CDR3 DNA reads as TGTGCCAGCGGGAGGTCAGCGGGATCTTACAATGAGCAGTTCTTC. The full variable domain, rest sourced from reference TRBV5-4 and TRBJ2-1, is ETGVTQSPTHLIKTRGQQVTLRCSSQSGHNTVSWYQQALGQGPQFIFQYYREEENGRGNFPPRFSGLQFPNYSSELNVNALELDDSALYLCASGRSAGSYNEQFFGPGTRLTVL.

CDR3 nucleotides: TGTGCCAGCAGCTTATCCAGGGATCAGCCCCAGCATTTT. Protein: CASSLSRDQPQHF. The chain employs TRBV7-2 and TRBJ1-5, with D maybe TRBD1 (5 bases). V lost 2 bases, J lost 5 bases, and 7 bases lay in between. Germline assignment: CDR1 SGHTA and CDR2 FQGNSA. The CDR3 spans 13 residues.

This chain joins TRBV9 and TRBJ2-1, with TRBD2 identical over 9 bases. Trimming took 2 bases from V and 8 from J; bases not matched to a gene: 5. This CDR3 contains 14 residues. CDR1 and CDR2 (germline): SGDLS, YYNGEE. The CDR3 reads CASSVNSGSHEQFF. CDR3 bases: TGTGCCAGCAGCGTGAATAGCGGGAGCCATGAGCAGTTCTTC. Looking up the rest from reference TRBV9 and TRBJ2-1 gives the full variable domain: DSGVTQTPKHLITATGQRVTLRCSPRSGDLSVYWYQQSLDQGLQFLIQYYNGEERAKGNILERFSAQQFPDLHSELNLSSLELGDSALYFCASSVNSGSHEQFFGPGTRLTVL.

This chain links TRBV7-8 with TRBJ1-6; TRBD1 aligns across 9 bases. The CDR3 loop spans 15 amino acids. In germline, CDR1 is SGHVS, CDR2 FQNEAQ. The junction had 5 bases not matched to a gene; V was cut back by 4 bases and J by 7 bases. DNA for the CDR3: TGTGCCAGCAGCTCCCGGGACAGGGCGAATTCACCCCTCCACTTT. It specifies CASSSRDRANSPLHF.

The chain recombines TRBV5-1 with TRBJ2-7, with TRBD2 as a possible D gene (6 bases). Trimming shortened V by 1 base and J by 3 bases, and 17 bases separated the two germline ends. From germline, CDR1 is SGHRS and CDR2 YFSETQ. The CDR3 extends over 16 amino acids. For the CDR3, the DNA is TGCGCCAGCAGCTTGACCGGGGTTGGGGGGATCTACGAGCAGTACTTC. It yields the protein CASSLTGVGGIYEQYF.

This sequence joins TRBV10-2 and TRBJ2-7; possible D gene TRBD2, 7 bases. The CDR3 extends over 14 amino acids. Trimming removed 7 bases at V and 3 bases at J, with 16 bases between. CDR1 and CDR2 (germline): WSHSY, SAAADI. Here the CDR3 DNA reads TGCGCCAGCACCCGGGGGCGGGAGAACTACGAGCAGTACTTC. It yields the protein CASTRGRENYEQYF.